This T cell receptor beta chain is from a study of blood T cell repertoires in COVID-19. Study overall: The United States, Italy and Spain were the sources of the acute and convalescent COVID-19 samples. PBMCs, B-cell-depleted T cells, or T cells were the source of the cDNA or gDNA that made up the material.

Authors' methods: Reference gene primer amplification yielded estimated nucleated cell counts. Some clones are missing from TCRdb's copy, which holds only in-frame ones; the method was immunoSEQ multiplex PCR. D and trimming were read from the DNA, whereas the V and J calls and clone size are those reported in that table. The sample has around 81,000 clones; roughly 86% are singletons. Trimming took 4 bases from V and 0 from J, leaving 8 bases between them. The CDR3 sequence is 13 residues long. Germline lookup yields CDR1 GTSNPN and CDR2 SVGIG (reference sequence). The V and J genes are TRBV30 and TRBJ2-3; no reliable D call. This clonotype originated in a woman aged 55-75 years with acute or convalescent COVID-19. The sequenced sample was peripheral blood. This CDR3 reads CAWIFSSTDTQYF. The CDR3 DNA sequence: TGTGCCTGGATTTTCAGTAGCACAGATACGCAGTATTTT. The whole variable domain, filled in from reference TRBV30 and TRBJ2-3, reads SQTIHQWPATLVQPVGSPLSLECTVEGTSNPNLYWYRQAAGRGLQLLFYSVGIGQISSEVPQNLSASRPQDRQFILSSKKLLLSDSGFYLCAWIFSSTDTQYFGPGTRLTVL.